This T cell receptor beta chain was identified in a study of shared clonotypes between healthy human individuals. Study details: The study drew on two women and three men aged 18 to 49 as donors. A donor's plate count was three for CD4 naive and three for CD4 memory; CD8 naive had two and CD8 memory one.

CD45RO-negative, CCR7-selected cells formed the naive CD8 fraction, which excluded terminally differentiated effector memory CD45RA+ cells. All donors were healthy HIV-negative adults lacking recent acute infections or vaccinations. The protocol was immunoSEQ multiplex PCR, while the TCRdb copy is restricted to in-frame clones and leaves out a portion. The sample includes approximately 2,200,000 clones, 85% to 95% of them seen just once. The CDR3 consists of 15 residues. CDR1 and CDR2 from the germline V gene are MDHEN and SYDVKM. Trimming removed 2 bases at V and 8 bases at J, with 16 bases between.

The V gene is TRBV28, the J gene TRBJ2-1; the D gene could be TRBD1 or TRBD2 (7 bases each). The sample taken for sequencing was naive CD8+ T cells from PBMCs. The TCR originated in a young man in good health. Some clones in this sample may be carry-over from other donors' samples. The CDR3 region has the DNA TGTGCCAGCAGTTTAGGCAGGGGGGGTCTTCATGAGCAGTTCTTC. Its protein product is CASSLGRGGLHEQFF.